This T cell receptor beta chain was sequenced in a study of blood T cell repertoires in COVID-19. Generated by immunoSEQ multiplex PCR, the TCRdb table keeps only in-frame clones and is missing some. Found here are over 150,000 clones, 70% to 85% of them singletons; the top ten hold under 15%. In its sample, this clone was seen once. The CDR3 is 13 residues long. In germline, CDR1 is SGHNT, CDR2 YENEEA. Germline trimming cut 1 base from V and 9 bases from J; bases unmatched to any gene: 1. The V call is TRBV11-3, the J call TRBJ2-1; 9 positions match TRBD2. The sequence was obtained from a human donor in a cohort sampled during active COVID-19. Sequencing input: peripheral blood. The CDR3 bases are TGTGCCAGCAGCTTAGGCGGGGGGGGTGAGCAGTTCTTC. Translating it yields CASSLGGGGEQFF.